Following are 31 T cell receptor beta chains from one sample sequenced in a study of T cell responses to AZD1222 COVID-19 vaccine. Assay used: immunoSEQ multiplex PCR; TCRdb lists only in-frame clones, some missing. This table holds 150,000 to 170,000 clones, about nine tenths found once. Source: peripheral blood, taken on day 0 of AZD1222 vaccination. The receptor source for this set is an adult in good health.

Points on this clone: Other DNA sequences in this sample translate to the same CDR3. The chain carries TRBV5-1 and TRBJ1-1; possible D gene TRBD1, 6 bases. V was cut by 2 bases and J by 1 base, with 6 bases left in between. The CDR3 runs 13 residues. Germline CDR1 and CDR2: SGHRS and YFSETQ. The CDR3 DNA is TGCGCCAGCAGCTTAGGGGGGAACACTGAAGCTTTCTTT. Its protein product is CASSLGGNTEAFF.

The chain links TRBV5-1 to TRBJ1-2; perhaps TRBD1 as D (5 bases). Trimming stripped 0 bases from V and 3 bases from J, with 6 bases between. The germline CDR1 and CDR2 sequences are SGHRS and YFSETQ. CDR3 length: 13 residues. This chain's CDR3 is CASSLEGDYGYTF. CDR3 in DNA: TGCGCCAGCAGCTTGGAAGGGGACTATGGCTACACCTTC. The full variable domain, rest sourced from reference TRBV5-1 and TRBJ1-2, is KAGVTQTPRYLIKTRGQQVTLSCSPISGHRSVSWYQQTPGQGLQFLFEYFSETQRNKGNFPGRFSGRQFSNSRSEMNVSTLELGDSALYLCASSLEGDYGYTFGSGTRLTVV.

As DNA, the CDR3 is TGTGCCAGCAGCTCCCCCGACACGAACACTGAAGCTTTCTTT. Its translation: CASSSPDTNTEAFF. The chain couples TRBV6-5 to TRBJ1-1; unclear D gene. This CDR3 contains 14 residues. From germline, CDR1 is MNHEY and CDR2 SVGAGI. V dropped 6 bases and J dropped 1 base, with 12 bases sitting between them.

V gene TRBV10-1 combines with J gene TRBJ1-4, with D hard to call. The CDR3 has 17 residues. In germline, CDR1 is WNHNN, CDR2 SYGVQD (reference sequence). The ends were cut back, 2 bases at V and 8 bases at J, with 21 bases in the middle. This chain's CDR3 is CASSEVSQDDKNEKLFF. The CDR3 coding sequence is TGCGCCAGCAGTGAGGTGTCGCAGGACGACAAGAACGAAAAACTGTTTTTT.

J is TRBJ2-3 and V is TRBV9; D possibly corresponds to TRBD1 (6 bases). The V end was cut by 4 bases, the J end by 3 bases, with 15 bases between. Germline V gene data show CDR1 as SGDLS and CDR2 as YYNGEE. The CDR3 is 15 amino acids. For the CDR3, the DNA is TGTGCCAGCAGCCCACAGGGATTCGGGACAGATACGCAGTATTTT. Translating gives CASSPQGFGTDTQYF.

The chain combines TRBV15 with TRBJ1-3; no clear D. The length of the CDR3 is 13 residues. Trimming took off 5 bases at V and 0 bases at J, with 5 bases between the two ends. The germline CDR1 and CDR2 sequences are LNHNV and YYDKDF (reference sequence). CDR3 loop: CATSLYSGNTIYF. In DNA form, the CDR3 reads TGTGCCACCAGCCTCTACTCTGGAAACACCATATATTTT.

V is TRBV6-5 and J is TRBJ2-7; 7 bases are a match to TRBD1. Per the germline V gene, CDR1 is MNHEY and CDR2 is SVGAGI. V lost 5 bases, J lost 5 bases, and 9 bases stayed unmatched. The CDR3 has 14 residues. CDR3: CASSIYRGDNEQYF. CDR3 DNA: TGTGCCAGCAGTATCTACAGGGGAGATAACGAGCAGTACTTC.

The genes are TRBV9 and TRBJ1-2, with D tentatively TRBD1 (5 bases). The length of the CDR3 is 14 residues. Between the trimmed V and J ends, which lost 5 bases and 7 bases, there was a span of 18 bases. The V gene's germline CDR1 is SGDLS and CDR2 YYNGEE. The CDR3 coding sequence is TGTGCCAGCAGTGGCACCGGGGCGGCGGGTGGCTACACCTTC. This gives the protein CASSGTGAAGGYTF.

The chain links TRBV7-2 to TRBJ2-5, with D possibly being TRBD1 or TRBD2 (6 bases each). The CDR3 loop spans 15 amino acids. The V gene lost 1 base and the J gene lost 4 bases, with 13 bases spanning the gap. Germline V CDR1 and CDR2: SGHTA, FQGNSA. The CDR3 bases are TGTGCCAGCAGCTTAGGGTCCAGGGGAGGAGAGACCCAGTACTTC. Amino acid sequence: CASSLGSRGGETQYF.

V gene TRBV7-8 combines with J gene TRBJ2-5, with D hard to call. The length of the CDR3 is 12 residues. The germline V gene has CDR1 SGHVS and CDR2 FQNEAQ. Deletions cut 5 bases from V and 3 bases from J, with 7 bases between. DNA of the CDR3: TGTGCCAGCAGCATTAACAAAGAGACCCAGTACTTC. Amino acids: CASSINKETQYF.

The chain recombines TRBV19 with TRBJ1-5, with D unclear. This CDR3 comprises 16 residues. Deletions cut 0 bases from V and 7 bases from J, with 16 bases between. Germline values: CDR1 LNHDA, CDR2 SQIVND (reference sequence). Written as DNA, the CDR3 is TGTGCCAGTAGTATAGACCGCCCGACTCCAGAACAGCCCCAGCATTTT. Amino acid sequence: CASSIDRPTPEQPQHF.

The J gene is TRBJ1-1, the V gene TRBV6-2 or TRBV6-3; D uncertain. Germline-derived CDR1 and CDR2 are MNHEY and SVGEGT. Trimming left V 4 bases short and J 3 bases short, with 3 bases between. The CDR3 contains 11 residues. DNA for the CDR3: TGTGCCAGCAGTTTTCACACTGAAGCTTTCTTT. It is translated as CASSFHTEAFF.

The chain recombines TRBV7-8 with TRBJ1-4; possibly TRBD1 for D (5 bases). This CDR3 region has 15 residues. Per germline, CDR1 SGHVS and CDR2 FQNEAQ. V was clipped by 2 bases and J by 7 bases, with 14 bases between them. CDR3 nucleotide sequence: TGTGCCAGCAGCTTATTAAAGGGGTCGGCTGAAAAACTGTTTTTT. It specifies CASSLLKGSAEKLFF.

There are a few counts of this clone. The genes are TRBV11-2 and TRBJ2-2; 9 bases match TRBD1. Trimming at V came to 0 bases and at J to 4 bases, leaving 3 bases not matched to a gene. The CDR3 covers 16 residues. Germline V gene sequence: CDR1 SGHAT, CDR2 FQNNGV. CDR3 DNA: TGTGCCAGCAGCTTAGAGGGACAGGGTATCACCGGGGAGCTGTTTTTT. Translating it yields CASSLEGQGITGELFF.

In its sample, this clone was seen once. This chain connects TRBV6-2 or TRBV6-3 to TRBJ2-3; TRBD2 matches 7 bases. The germline V gene encodes CDR1 MNHEY and CDR2 SVGEGT. Trimming took 2 bases from V and 6 from J; bases not matched to a gene: 5. The CDR3 runs to 14 residues. CDR3 sequence reads: CASSYAGEQDTQYF. CDR3 DNA sequence: TGTGCCAGCAGTTACGCGGGGGAGCAGGATACGCAGTATTTT.

The V call is TRBV16, the J call TRBJ1-2; D is uncertain. Deletions cut 0 bases from V and 4 bases from J, with 12 bases between. CDR3 length: 15 residues. Germline CDR1 KGHSY, CDR2 FQNENV. The CDR3 is CASSQSRPISYGYTF. The CDR3 coding sequence is TGTGCCAGCAGCCAATCGAGACCAATCTCCTATGGCTACACCTTC.

This chain links TRBV25-1 with TRBJ2-1; D remains unclear. The CDR3 totals 14 residues. The germline CDR1 and CDR2 sequences are MGHDK and SYGVNS. Deletions cut 4 bases from V and 8 bases from J, with 15 bases between. The CDR3 bases are TGTGCCAGCAGTGGATATCACAGTGGCGATGAGCAGTTCTTC. This gives the protein CASSGYHSGDEQFF.

The rearrangement uses TRBV7-8 and TRBJ1-5; the match to TRBD1 covers 9 bases. The CDR3 is 17 residues long. The V segment lost 2 bases and the J segment 0 bases; nucleotides outside the gene matches: 5. Germline CDR1 SGHVS, CDR2 FQNEAQ. CDR3 DNA sequence: TGTGCCAGCAGCTTAACAGGGGGCCCATATAGCAATCAGCCCCAGCATTTT. Its translation is CASSLTGGPYSNQPQHF.

V and J are TRBV6-5 and TRBJ1-4; 9 bases are shared with TRBD1. V lost 6 bases to trimming and J lost 13 bases; unmatched junction nucleotides: 6. The CDR3 covers 12 residues. Per germline, CDR1 MNHEY and CDR2 SVGAGI. DNA of the CDR3: TGTGCCAGCAGACAGGGGGCGGAGAGACTGTTTTTT. It is translated as CASRQGAERLFF.

This chain's CDR3 is CASKRTGGTEAFF. In DNA form, the CDR3 reads TGTGCCAGCAAAAGGACAGGTGGTACTGAAGCTTTCTTT. The chain couples TRBV6-4 to TRBJ1-1, with 7 bases lining up with TRBD1. The CDR3 is 13 amino acids. The germline V gene has CDR1 MRHNA and CDR2 SNTAGT. J was trimmed by 5 bases and V by 7 bases; bases with no gene match: 7.

This sequence joins TRBV10-2 and TRBJ1-5; no definite D call. V lost 4 bases, J lost 3 bases, and 7 bases lay in between. This CDR3 contains 13 residues. Germline CDR1 and CDR2: WSHSY and SAAADI. CDR3 sequence (DNA): TGCGCCAGCAGTGGAAGGAACAATCAGCCCCAGCATTTT. Translation: CASSGRNNQPQHF.

J is TRBJ2-3 and V is TRBV28; 12 bases are a match to TRBD2. Germline values: CDR1 MDHEN, CDR2 SYDVKM. CDR3 length equals 16 residues. Trimming took 5 bases from V and 2 from J; bases not matched to a gene: 5. The CDR3 DNA reads as TGTGCCAGCAGTCATCCTAGCGGGGGGGCCACAGATACGCAGTATTTT. The encoded protein is CASSHPSGGATDTQYF.

The chain is built from TRBV4-3 and TRBJ2-2; D ambiguous. In germline, CDR1 is LGHNA, CDR2 YSLEER. This CDR3 spans 13 amino acids. Trimming cost V 6 bases and J 1 base, with 6 bases left between them. CDR3 loop: CASRIGNTGELFF. The CDR3 DNA reads as TGCGCCAGCAGGATAGGGAACACCGGGGAGCTGTTTTTT.

The chain couples TRBV5-4 to TRBJ1-2; 7 bases map to TRBD1. This CDR3 spans 14 amino acids. J gave up 6 bases and V 0 bases, and 5 bases lay outside the gene matches. Germline V gene data show CDR1 as SGHNT and CDR2 as YYREEE (reference sequence). The CDR3 coding sequence is TGTGCCAGCAGCTTGGACAGGGGCTCTGATGGCTACACCTTC. Protein sequence: CASSLDRGSDGYTF.

This rearrangement joins TRBV6-5 to TRBJ1-5; D call uncertain. Germline V gives CDR1 MNHEY, CDR2 SVGAGI. This CDR3 contains 15 residues. V was clipped by 1 base and J by 4 bases, with 11 bases between them. The CDR3, as DNA: TGTGCCAGCAGTTACTTGGGGAGGGTGAATCAGCCCCAGCATTTT. Protein: CASSYLGRVNQPQHF.

The rearrangement uses TRBV7-2 and TRBJ1-2; maybe TRBD1 (5 bases). V shed 4 bases and J shed 6 bases, with 18 bases lying between them. Germline CDR1 and CDR2: SGHTA and FQGNSA. CDR3 length: 15 residues. CDR3: CASSSPGLTGHGYTF. CDR3 in DNA: TGTGCCAGCAGCTCACCGGGACTGACGGGGCATGGCTACACCTTC.

The CDR3 here is CASSKLAGDSYEQYF. The CDR3 nucleotides read TGTGCCAGCAGTAAACTAGCGGGGGACTCCTACGAGCAGTACTTC. The chain uses TRBV6-5 and TRBJ2-7, with 11 bases aligning to TRBD2. CDR3 size: 15 residues. CDR1 is MNHEY and CDR2 is SVGAGI in the germline V gene. Germline trimming cut 5 bases from V and 0 bases from J; bases unmatched to any gene: 3.

The genes are TRBV5-6 and TRBJ1-6; D gene uncertain. The length of the CDR3 is 16 residues. V shed 3 bases and J shed 6 bases, with 16 bases lying between them. CDR1 and CDR2 (germline): SGHDT, YYEEEE. The CDR3, as DNA: TGTGCCAGCAGCTCTGACAACGTCTGGGGTAATTCACCCCTCCACTTT. Its protein product is CASSSDNVWGNSPLHF.

The V and J genes are TRBV19 and TRBJ1-6; the D is unclear. The V gene's germline CDR1 is LNHDA and CDR2 SQIVND (reference sequence). V was clipped by 0 bases and J by 8 bases, with 14 bases between them. There are 16 residues in the CDR3. CDR3 in amino acids: CASSIDPASNDSPLHF. In DNA, the CDR3 is TGTGCCAGTAGTATAGATCCTGCGAGTAACGATTCACCCCTCCACTTT.

This clone was detected once. The V and J genes are TRBV6-1 and TRBJ2-5, with 9 bases aligning to TRBD2. The junction had 9 bases not matched to a gene; V was cut back by 4 bases and J by 3 bases. In germline, CDR1 is MNHNS, CDR2 SASEGT. This CDR3 is built from 16 residues. The CDR3 DNA reads as TGTGCCAGCAGTGCCTTGTGGCTAGCGGGGAAAGAGACCCAGTACTTC. It yields the protein CASSALWLAGKETQYF.

The sample holds a few counts of this clone. J is TRBJ2-6 and V is TRBV10-3, with 8 positions matching TRBD1. This CDR3 has 16 amino acids. V shed 2 bases, J shed 2 bases, and the junction held 2 bases outside the gene matches. The germline CDR1 and CDR2 sequences are ENHRY and SYGVKD. CDR3 region: CAISEDRGAGANVLTF. For the CDR3, the DNA is TGTGCCATCAGTGAGGACAGGGGCGCTGGGGCCAACGTCCTGACTTTC.